A selection of T cell receptor beta chains follows, all from one sample in a study of shared T cell receptors in the human thymus. TCRdb's copy holds only in-frame clones and misses some; the assay was immunoSEQ multiplex PCR. This sample has approximately 580,000 clones, with approximately 80% found just once. These same records also appear under a second study, on human thymus T cells.

Sequencing input: thymocytes. The source of these receptors is a boy less than two years old with a congenital heart defect. Both conserved end residues are part of each CDR3.

15	TRBV10-3	TRBJ2-7	CAISESIIGQTEQYF
14	TRBV30	TRBJ2-2	CAYTSGSGTGELFF
16	TRBV2	TRBJ1-5	CASADREGIGNQPQHF
16	TRBV6-4	TRBJ2-7	CASSDSGTSGGSEQYF
14	TRBV12-2	TRBJ2-5	CASRIWGNQETQYF
14	TRBV7-9	TRBJ2-7	CASSLAGGPYEQYF
16	TRBV11-2	TRBJ2-7	CASSNSRGPRFYEQYF
18	TRBV7-9	TRBJ2-7	CASSLTSKVGRGFSEQYF
19	TRBV21-1	TRBJ2-3	CASSNMGLAGDRRTDTQYF
17	TRBV21-1	TRBJ2-5	CASSTTWGLAGVETQYF
18	TRBV13	TRBJ2-2	CASSSPAGHDKNTGELFF
15	TRBV19	TRBJ2-3	CASIPGGEGTDTQYF
16	TRBV12-5	TRBJ1-5	CASAAGTAGSNQPQHF
17	TRBV15	TRBJ1-1	CATSSDRDFPLGTEAFF
12	TRBV27	TRBJ2-1	CASQGGRNEQFF
15	TRBV10-1	TRBJ1-3	CASTMSKSSGNTIYF
15	TRBV4-2	-	CASSQVRSLAHEQYF
16	TRBV7-9	TRBJ1-1	CASSRPLEQGATEAFF
15	TRBV27	TRBJ2-1	CASSKRADTYNEQFF
16	TRBV5-1	TRBJ2-3	CASSSTRQGSTDTQYF
16	TRBV4-3	TRBJ2-2	CASSQAAGGQTGELFF
15	TRBV7-2	TRBJ2-5	CASSLYGGVGETQYF
11	TRBV9	TRBJ2-5	CASSSRETQYF
15	TRBV27	TRBJ1-5	CASSTTDRGNQPQHF
18	TRBV19	TRBJ1-4	CASSNALIRLGTNEKLFF
13	TRBV5-4	TRBJ1-2	CASSTRDGNGYTF
16	TRBV4-1	TRBJ2-3	CASSQDGETSTDTQYF
15	TRBV7-9	TRBJ2-5	CASSSPGDGRETQYF
15	TRBV14	TRBJ1-1	CASSQDAAVTFEAFF
17	TRBV5-5	TRBJ1-2	CASSLVAGGAHYYGYTF
14	TRBV14	TRBJ2-7	CASSQGRGFYEQYF
16	TRBV18	TRBJ2-3	CASSPPAGTLRDTQYF
14	TRBV27	TRBJ2-1	CASRTYDRANEQFF
18	TRBV5-8	TRBJ2-7	CASSLIGLAVTPWYEQYF
13	TRBV30	TRBJ2-7	CAWTRTFSDEQYF
15	TRBV4-3	TRBJ2-7	CASSQTGQGSYEQYF
14	TRBV12-5	TRBJ1-1	CASAPTGPNTEAFF
13	TRBV29-1	TRBJ1-1	CSVARRGNTEAFF
14	TRBV6-1	TRBJ2-2	CAAGGIYQTGELFF
15	TRBV18	TRBJ1-1	CASSPPTGENTEAFF
19	TRBV10-3	TRBJ2-3	CAISEGTGLARTSTDTQYF
15	TRBV10-1	TRBJ2-2	CASTPGQGGTGELFF
16	TRBV28	TRBJ2-7	CASSLLRLAGRYEQYF
13	TRBV7-2	TRBJ2-2	CASSLALSGELFF
13	TRBV19	TRBJ1-1	CASSIGRGTEAFF
15	TRBV19	TRBJ2-7	CASSLGLAGVYEQYF
14	TRBV15	TRBJ2-1	CATSSLRGNNEQFF
20	TRBV10-3	TRBJ1-3	CAISDPRGTGISRNWNTIYF
15	TRBV6-5	TRBJ1-4	CASSKHPATNEKLFF
16	TRBV11-2	TRBJ2-7	CASSFQPRLAIYEQYF
14	TRBV10-3	TRBJ1-2	CAISEGQGAYGYTF